Sequencing of this T cell receptor (beta chain) was carried out in a study of blood T cell repertoires in COVID-19. About the research overall: There were acute and convalescent COVID-19 samples, and they came from the United States, Italy and Spain. T cells, B-cell-depleted T cells, or PBMCs provided the cDNA or gDNA that served as material.

The CDR3 length is 16 residues. V was pared by 2 bases and J by 5 bases, with 9 bases of the junction left unmatched. Germline CDR1 SEHNR, CDR2 FQNEAQ (reference sequence). Per the authors' pipeline: Reference gene primer amplification gave estimated nucleated cell counts. Only in-frame clones appear in the TCRdb table, and some are missing; sequencing was by immunoSEQ multiplex PCR. V and J calls plus clone size are reproduced from that table; the DNA served to infer D and trimming. The sample records about 33,000 clones, 85% being singletons. Sequencing was carried out using peripheral blood. V is TRBV7-9 and J is TRBJ2-5, with 9 bases fitting TRBD2. The TCR sequence derives from a man aged 55 to 69 with active COVID-19. CDR3 nucleotide sequence: TGTGCCAGCAGCTTATGGGGTAGCGGGAGAGGGGAGACCCAGTACTTC. This encodes CASSLWGSGRGETQYF.